Following are 7 T cell receptor beta chains from one sample sequenced in a study of blood T cell repertoires in COVID-19. Repertoires were generated with immunoSEQ multiplex PCR, while TCRdb's copy carries only in-frame clones and drops some. In the table there are 110,000 to 150,000 clones, 80% of which are singletons. Sequenced input: peripheral blood. The receptor set was obtained from an older man who had recovered from COVID-19.

The gene calls are TRBV2 and TRBJ2-6, with a weak D call TRBD2 (6 bases). The CDR3 runs to 14 residues. Germline-derived CDR1 and CDR2 are SNHLY and FYNNEI. Deletions cut 6 bases from V and 4 bases from J, with 10 bases between. The CDR3 spells CASRTGEGANVLTF. The CDR3 nucleotides are TGTGCCAGCAGGACGGGGGAGGGGGCCAACGTCCTGACTTTC.

This rearrangement joins TRBV2 to TRBJ1-2; D is unresolved. V lost 2 bases and J 2 bases, leaving 3 bases between the germline ends. Germline V gene lookup returns CDR1 SNHLY and CDR2 FYNNEI. This CDR3 is 12 amino acids long. CDR3 region: CASSERNYGYTF. The CDR3 nucleotides read TGTGCCAGCAGTGAACGGAACTATGGCTACACCTTC.

This clone appeared many times. The chain is built from TRBV30 and TRBJ1-6; D possibly corresponds to TRBD1 (5 bases). This CDR3 has 13 amino acids. Germline CDR1 and CDR2: GTSNPN and SVGIG (reference sequence). Between the trimmed V and J ends, which lost 5 bases and 10 bases, there was a span of 15 bases. The DNA of the CDR3 is TGTGCCTGGGGTCTGACGGAGGGGTCACCCCTCCACTTT. Its protein is CAWGLTEGSPLHF.

The chain recombines TRBV6-5 with TRBJ1-5; perhaps TRBD1 as D (5 bases). The CDR3 has 14 residues. Trimming shortened V by 8 bases and J by 5 bases, and 16 bases separated the two germline ends. The germline V gene has CDR1 MNHEY and CDR2 SVGAGI. The chain's CDR3 is CASGRQGSHQPQHF. Written as DNA, the CDR3 is TGTGCCAGCGGGAGGCAGGGTTCGCATCAGCCCCAGCATTTT.

This clone is a singleton in its sample. The chain links TRBV2 to TRBJ2-3; 10 bases agree with TRBD2. Trimming cost V 3 bases and J 2 bases; bases outside gene matches: 8. Germline CDR1 is SNHLY and CDR2 is FYNNEI. This CDR3 is built from 17 residues. DNA for the CDR3: TGTGCCAGCAGTGAGGTAGCGGGAGGACCTTTCACAGATACGCAGTATTTT. Amino acid sequence: CASSEVAGGPFTDTQYF.

In this sample, this clone turned up once. The rearrangement joins TRBV30 to TRBJ2-5; TRBD2 aligns across 7 bases. The CDR3 is made up of 13 amino acids. Germline V CDR1 and CDR2: GTSNPN, SVGIG (reference sequence). The V and J ends lost 3 bases and 0 bases, in that order; junction bases with no gene match: 1. In DNA, the CDR3 is TGTGCCTGGAGGGGGGGGTACCAAGAGACCCAGTACTTC. Encoded protein: CAWRGGYQETQYF.

The gene calls are TRBV5-1 and TRBJ1-2; 8 nucleotides line up with TRBD1. The CDR3 runs 13 residues. Germline CDR1 reads SGHRS; CDR2 reads YFSETQ. V shed 5 bases, J shed 4 bases, and the junction held 4 bases outside the gene matches. CDR3 nucleotides: TGCGCCAGCAGGTCGACAGGGGTCTATGGCTACACCTTC. Its translation is CASRSTGVYGYTF.